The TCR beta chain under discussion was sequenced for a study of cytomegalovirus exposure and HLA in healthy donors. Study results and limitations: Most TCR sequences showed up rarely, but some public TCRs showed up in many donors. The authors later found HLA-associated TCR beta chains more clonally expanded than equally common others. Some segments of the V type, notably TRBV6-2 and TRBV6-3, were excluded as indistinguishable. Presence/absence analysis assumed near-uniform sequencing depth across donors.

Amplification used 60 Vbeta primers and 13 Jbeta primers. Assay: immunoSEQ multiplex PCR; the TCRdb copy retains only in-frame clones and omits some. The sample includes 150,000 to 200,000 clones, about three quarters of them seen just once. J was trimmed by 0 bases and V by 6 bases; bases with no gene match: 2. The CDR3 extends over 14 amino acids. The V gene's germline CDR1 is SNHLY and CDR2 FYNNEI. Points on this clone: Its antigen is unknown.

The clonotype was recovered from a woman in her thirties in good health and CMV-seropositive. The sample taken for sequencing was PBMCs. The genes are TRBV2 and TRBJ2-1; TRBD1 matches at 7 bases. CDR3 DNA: TGTGCCAGCAGCGGGACAGTCTCCTACAATGAGCAGTTCTTC. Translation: CASSGTVSYNEQFF.